Listed below are T cell receptor beta chains from one sample, sequenced in a study of PD-1 blockade in mismatch repair-deficient tumors. Sequencing used immunoSEQ multiplex PCR; TCRdb keeps in-frame clones, though not all of them. The repertoire consists of 15,000 to 20,000 clones, with approximately 87% occurring once and the leading ten covering 1.5% to 2%. The sample consisted of PBMCs, taken roughly 23 weeks after starting pembrolizumab. These receptors all come from an adult with mismatch repair-deficient cancer. CDR3s include the opening cysteine and the closing phenylalanine or tryptophan. The order of the fields is V gene, J gene, clone size, CDR3 length, D gene, CDR3 DNA, CDR3 protein. The D gene is left open where the match is weak. Clone size is stated in some rows and not others, as once, few, many or a class when expanded.

TRBV18	TRBJ2-7	few	19	TRBD1	TGTGCCAGCTCACTGATACCGGGACAGGGTTCCTATCTACGCTACGAGCAGTACTTC	CASSLIPGQGSYLRYEQYF
TRBV28	TRBJ1-1	few	15	NA	TGTGCCAGCAGTTTATGGGACACCATGAACACTGAAGCTTTCTTT	CASSLWDTMNTEAFF
TRBV27	TRBJ2-7	once	15	NA	TGTGCCAGCAGTTTATCGGCTGGAGGGGGCGGTGAGCAGTACTTC	CASSLSAGGGGEQYF
TRBV5-5	TRBJ1-1	NA	15	TRBD1	TGTGCCAGCACCCGACAGGGACTTGGGGACACTGAAGCTTTCTTT	CASTRQGLGDTEAFF
TRBV18	TRBJ2-6	NA	15	TRBD1	TGTGCCAGCTTACTCTCCGACAGGGCCTCTTTCGTCCTGACTTTC	CASLLSDRASFVLTF
TRBV30	TRBJ2-5	NA	14	NA	TGTGCCTGGAGTGTGTCAGGGATGCGAGAGACCCAGTACTTC	CAWSVSGMRETQYF
TRBV28	TRBJ1-2	NA	14	NA	TGTGCCAGCAGTTTTTCCCCCGGGGTCAGCGGCTACACCTTC	CASSFSPGVSGYTF
TRBV27	TRBJ2-7	few	19	TRBD2	TGTGCCAGCAGCCACCTCATGGGACTAGCGGGAGGACTTTCCTACGAGCAGTACTTC	CASSHLMGLAGGLSYEQYF
TRBV5-1	TRBJ2-3	NA	15	NA	TGCGCCAGCAGCTCCTCGGACATCCCTTCGGATACGCAGTATTTT	CASSSSDIPSDTQYF
TRBV9	TRBJ1-3	once	14	NA	TGTGCCAGCAGCGTAGGCCCCAAGGGGCGCCCCATATATTTT	CASSVGPKGRPIYF
TRBV7-2	TRBJ2-7	few	15	TRBD2	TGTGCCAGCAGCCCAAGGCTAGCGGGAGCGGGCGAGCAGTACTTC	CASSPRLAGAGEQYF
TRBV9	TRBJ2-7	few	16	NA	TGTGCCAGCAGCGTAGGAGCCTTAACTCCTCGCTACGAGCAGTACTTC	CASSVGALTPRYEQYF
TRBV19	TRBJ2-5	NA	16	TRBD2	TGTGCCAGTAGTATAGGCGGGAGCGGCAGAGGAGAGACCCAGTACTTC	CASSIGGSGRGETQYF
TRBV19	TRBJ2-1	NA	15	NA	TGTGCCAGTAGTATAGGTCGGGCCTGGGGCGATGAGCAGTTCTTC	CASSIGRAWGDEQFF
TRBV5-1	TRBJ2-3	NA	16	TRBD2	TGCGCCAGCAGCTTGGAAGCGGGAGCCGGCACAGATACGCAGTATTTT	CASSLEAGAGTDTQYF
TRBV5-1	TRBJ2-7	NA	15	TRBD1	TGCGCCAGCAGCTTTATTCCGACAGGGGTAACGGAGCAGTACTTC	CASSFIPTGVTEQYF
TRBV5-1	TRBJ1-1	NA	14	TRBD1	TGCGCCAGCAGTCGGGACAGGGGTGGTACTGAAGCTTTCTTT	CASSRDRGGTEAFF
TRBV7-9	TRBJ2-5	NA	15	TRBD1	TGTGCCAGTTCGACCGGGACAGCGCACCCAAGCACCCAGTACTTC	CASSTGTAHPSTQYF
TRBV10-3	TRBJ2-5	NA	13	NA	TGTGCCATCAGGGGACTGGCCCAAGAGACCCAGTACTTC	CAIRGLAQETQYF
TRBV5-1	TRBJ2-7	NA	15	TRBD1	TGCGCCAGCAGCCTCCAAACAGGGGCGGGCTACGAGCAGTACTTC	CASSLQTGAGYEQYF